The rows below give T cell receptor beta chains drawn from one sample of a study of T cell responses to AZD1222 COVID-19 vaccine. Assay used: immunoSEQ multiplex PCR; TCRdb lists only in-frame clones, some missing. The sample records roughly 99,000 clones, roughly 87% being singletons. The source was peripheral blood, collected 28 days after the second AZD1222 dose. These receptors originate from an adult who received the AZD1222 COVID-19 vaccine. Both conserved end residues are part of each CDR3. A D gene is named only where the DNA matches it firmly. Only some rows state a clone size, as once, few, many or a class for expanded clones.

cdr3_nt cdr3_aa clone_size d_call j_call cdr3_length v_call
TGTGCCAGCAGTGGGGACAGGCTACGAGGTGAAGCTTTCTTT CASSGDRLRGEAFF . TRBD1 TRBJ1-1 14 TRBV2
TGTGCCAGCAGCCGGCTGGCTAGCGGGGCCCTCAATGAGCAGTTCTTC CASSRLASGALNEQFF . TRBD2 TRBJ2-1 16 TRBV3-1/TRBV3-2
TGTGCCAGCAGTTACTCCGGACTAACGGGGACCCAGTACTTC CASSYSGLTGTQYF . . TRBJ2-5 14 TRBV6-5
TGTGCCAGCGCCGGTCAGGGGGCTAGGAATGAGCAGTTCTTC CASAGQGARNEQFF . TRBD1 TRBJ2-1 14 TRBV2
TGTGCCAGCAGCACCCCCGGGGGGAACACTGAAGCTTTCTTT CASSTPGGNTEAFF . . TRBJ1-1 14 TRBV5-6
TGTGCCAGCAGCACAGGGGACCGCCGCACAGATACGCAGTTTTTT CASSTGDRRTDTQFF . TRBD1 TRBJ2-3 15 TRBV7-2
TGTGCCAGCAGTCCCCAGGTGACTGAAGCTTTCTTT CASSPQVTEAFF . . TRBJ1-1 12 TRBV6-6
TGCGCCAGCAGCTTGGATGACAGGGGGAACTATGGCTACACCTTC CASSLDDRGNYGYTF many TRBD1 TRBJ1-2 15 TRBV5-1
TGTGCCAGCAGTTACTCGAGGGGTCAGCCCCAGCATTTT CASSYSRGQPQHF . . TRBJ1-5 13 TRBV6-5
TGCGCCAGCAGCTTGGTTGTGGGCTACGAGCAGTACTTC CASSLVVGYEQYF . . TRBJ2-7 13 TRBV5-1
TGTGCCAGCTCACCCGGACAGGGCAACTATGGCTACACCTTC CASSPGQGNYGYTF . TRBD1 TRBJ1-2 14 TRBV18
TGTGCCAGCAGTTGGGACACCTACAATGAGCAGTTCTTC CASSWDTYNEQFF . . TRBJ2-1 13 TRBV6-2/TRBV6-3
TGTGCCATCAGTGCCACAGGGTTAGGCAATCAGCCCCAGCATTTT CAISATGLGNQPQHF . . TRBJ1-5 15 TRBV10-3
TGTGCCACCAGCAGGTCGCTCGAGGCGGGGTTCTCCTACGAGCAGTACTTC CATSRSLEAGFSYEQYF . . TRBJ2-7 17 TRBV15
TGTGCCAGCAGCCAAGGGGGGAGGGGCGGAGCTTTCTTT CASSQGGRGGAFF once . TRBJ1-1 13 TRBV3-1/TRBV3-2
TGCAGTGCTAGTATCAGGACGGACGAATTTTCACCCCTCCACTTT CSASIRTDEFSPLHF . . TRBJ1-6 15 TRBV20-1
TGTGCCAGTAGTACGTCGGGACTAGCCTACAATGAGCAGTTCTTC CASSTSGLAYNEQFF . TRBD2 TRBJ2-1 15 TRBV19
TGTGCCAGCAGCGTAGAGCGAGGTACTGAAGCTTTCTTT CASSVERGTEAFF . . TRBJ1-1 13 TRBV9
TGCGCCAGCAGCTTGGCACAGGGGGTTTTCACAGATACGCAGTATTTT CASSLAQGVFTDTQYF once TRBD1 TRBJ2-3 16 TRBV5-1
TGTGCCAGCAGTTACCGTCACCAGCAGTACGAGCAGTACTTC CASSYRHQQYEQYF . . TRBJ2-7 14 TRBV6-5
TGTGCCAGCAGCTCCAAGCGGGGGGGGAGCACAGATACGCAGTATTTT CASSSKRGGSTDTQYF . TRBD2 TRBJ2-3 16 TRBV7-4
TGTGCCAGCAGCTTATACTTTCCGACGGACAGGGATGTTGAGAATGAGCAGTTCTTC CASSLYFPTDRDVENEQFF . TRBD1 TRBJ2-1 19 TRBV5-5
TGTGCCAGCAGCCAAGTGGCTCCCGGGACTAGACGTACCGGGGAGCTGTTTTTT CASSQVAPGTRRTGELFF . TRBD2 TRBJ2-2 18 TRBV3-1/TRBV3-2
TGTGCCAGCAGTGAAAGGGGCTACGAGCAGTACTTC CASSERGYEQYF . . TRBJ2-7 12 TRBV2
TGTGCCATCAGACAGACAGGGATGGGTTCACCCCTCCACTTT CAIRQTGMGSPLHF few TRBD1 TRBJ1-6 14 TRBV10-3
TGTGCCAGCAGTCAGGGACAGCGATACACAGATACGCAGTATTTT CASSQGQRYTDTQYF once TRBD1 TRBJ2-3 15 TRBV27
TGTGCCAGCAGTTGGACACCCAACTACGAGCAGTACTTC CASSWTPNYEQYF . . TRBJ2-7 13 TRBV6-5
TGTGCCAGCAGTTACACCGACAAGTACGAGCAGTACTTC CASSYTDKYEQYF . . TRBJ2-7 13 TRBV6-5
TGTGCCAGCCGACAGGGAGGTTCCTACGAGCAGTACTTC CASRQGGSYEQYF . . TRBJ2-7 13 TRBV12-3/TRBV12-4
TGTGCCAGCAGTTACAACCCCGGGGGGAATGAAAAACTGTTTTTT CASSYNPGGNEKLFF . . TRBJ1-4 15 TRBV6-5
TGTGCCAGCAGTGAGGGGACAGCGAACACTGAAGCTTTCTTT CASSEGTANTEAFF . TRBD1 TRBJ1-1 14 TRBV2
TGTGCCAGCAGCCCAACATCGGACAGGGGGGAGGCTTTCTTT CASSPTSDRGEAFF few TRBD1 TRBJ1-1 14 TRBV3-1/TRBV3-2
TGCGCCAGCAGCTCCGCTCTCGGGGTTCAACCTGAAGCTTTCTTT CASSSALGVQPEAFF once . TRBJ1-1 15 TRBV5-1